The 8 T cell receptor beta chains presented below share a single source sample, sequenced in a study of human T cells and chemical hapten exposure. TCRdb ran MiXCR on the RACE reads and lists one entry per CDR3 protein. The table shows about 74,000 distinct CDR3 sequences, with around a third occurring only once. Described time point: patch test 1, 2 weeks after DPC sensitization. The treatment: therapeutic diphenylcyclopropenone sensitization with weekly scalp DPC. Source: whole blood, taken in connection with sensitization to the hapten diphenylcyclopropenone (DPC). The receptor set was obtained from a man between 40 and 49 years old with alopecia areata. Some clones in this sample may be carry-over from other donors' samples.

The chain is built from TRBV10-2 and TRBJ1-1; 11 positions agree with TRBD1. The CDR3 spans 13 residues. The V gene end was trimmed by 7 bases and the J gene end by 10 bases; junction bases not matched to a gene: 8. The germline V gene has CDR1 WSHSY and CDR2 SAAADI. CDR3 residues: CASIPGQGVRAFF. In DNA form, the CDR3 reads TGCGCCAGCATCCCGGGACAGGGGGTTCGAGCTTTCTTT.

The J gene is TRBJ1-3, the V gene TRBV4-1; D might be TRBD1 (6 bases). Per germline, CDR1 MGHRA and CDR2 YSYEKL. The CDR3 loop spans 15 amino acids. The V end lost 0 bases, the J end lost 2 bases, and 8 bases lay between the germline ends. The CDR3 protein is CASSQDRGTGNTIYF. For the CDR3, the DNA is TGCGCCAGCAGCCAAGATAGGGGGACTGGAAACACCATATATTTT.

The V and J genes are TRBV29-1 and TRBJ2-5, with no clear D. CDR1 and CDR2 from the germline V gene are SQVTM and ANQGSEA. V was pared by 7 bases and J by 9 bases, with 21 bases between. This CDR3 has 13 amino acids. Written as DNA, the CDR3 is TGCAGCGCTCCTTTTACGCTCGGTGGGGCCCAGTACTTC. This encodes CSAPFTLGGAQYF.

The V call is TRBV5-4, the J call TRBJ2-7; 11 bases align to TRBD2. CDR3 length: 15 residues. Per the germline V gene, CDR1 is SGHNT and CDR2 is YYREEE (reference sequence). After removal of 4 bases from V and 3 bases from J, the junction contained 6 bases not matched to a gene. The CDR3 bases are TGTGCCAGCAGCAGCGGGACTAGCGGCATCTACGAGCAGTACTTC. Translating it yields CASSSGTSGIYEQYF.

This clonotype was counted between two and nine times. This chain joins TRBV4-1 and TRBJ2-7, with TRBD2 matching over 11 bases. Per germline, CDR1 MGHRA and CDR2 YSYEKL. Trimming took 3 bases from V and 2 from J; bases not matched to a gene: 9. The CDR3 has 17 residues. CDR3 nucleotide sequence: TGCGCCAGCAGCCATGGTGCGGGACTAGCGGAAACCTACGAGCAGTACTTC. Its translation is CASSHGAGLAETYEQYF.

The V call is TRBV4-2, the J call TRBJ1-4, with 12 bases that match TRBD1. After removal of 1 base from V and 8 bases from J, the junction contained 2 bases not matched to a gene. This CDR3 region has 15 residues. Germline CDR1 reads LGHNA; CDR2 reads YNFKEQ. The CDR3: CASSQAGTGGEKLFF. The DNA for the CDR3 is TGTGCCAGCAGCCAAGCCGGGACAGGGGGCGAAAAACTGTTTTTT.

The gene calls are TRBV30 and TRBJ2-2; D may be TRBD1 (6 bases). Germline CDR1 and CDR2: GTSNPN and SVGIG (reference sequence). Deletions cut 2 bases from V and 0 bases from J, with 13 bases between. The CDR3 length is 16 residues. This CDR3 reads CAWSSGAGTNTGELFF. CDR3 sequence (DNA): TGTGCCTGGAGTTCAGGGGCAGGGACGAACACCGGGGAGCTGTTTTTT.

V is TRBV28 and J is TRBJ2-6, with 7 bases that match TRBD2. The CDR3 sequence is 15 residues long. Unmatched junction bases numbered 4, after V lost 5 bases and J lost 3 bases. Germline V gene lookup returns CDR1 MDHEN and CDR2 SYDVKM. CDR3 in DNA: TGTGCCAGCAGTCCGGGAGGAGGTGGGGCCAACGTCCTGACTTTC. This translates into CASSPGGGGANVLTF.